This note documents a single T cell receptor beta chain sequence. Its antigen is as yet unknown. The sample belongs to a study of metastatic and nonmetastatic thyroid tumors. Study in general: Repertoires were compared across blood and tumor or nodule tissue from malignant and benign thyroid patients.

General observations from the study: Across blood and tumor, TCR beta diversity in malignant thyroid tumors was reportedly significantly higher than in benign nodules.

Patients were all untreated before their thyroid surgery. V was pared by 7 bases and J by 10 bases, with 6 bases of the junction left unmatched. This CDR3 is built from 13 residues. Looked up from germline, CDR1 is WSHSY and CDR2 is SAAADI. Study processing details: Variation in CDR3 across clinicopathological groups served as the basis for constructing a distant-metastasis classifier in papillary thyroid cancer. TCRdb recomputed clones from the PCR reads via MiXCR. None of the V and J calls come from the authors' own analysis; TCRdb made them. Seen here are 6,000 or so clones, roughly a third observed once, and the top ten hold about two fifths.

Sequenced material: adjacent normal tissue. The chain is built from TRBV10-2 and TRBJ1-6, with 8 bases lining up with TRBD1. The clonotype was recovered from a male donor with papillary thyroid cancer or a benign thyroid nodule (not recorded which). Some clones in this sample may be carry-over from other donors' samples. As DNA, the CDR3 is TGCGCCAGCAAGGACAGGGAAGGGTCACCCCTCCACTTT. Encoded protein: CASKDREGSPLHF.